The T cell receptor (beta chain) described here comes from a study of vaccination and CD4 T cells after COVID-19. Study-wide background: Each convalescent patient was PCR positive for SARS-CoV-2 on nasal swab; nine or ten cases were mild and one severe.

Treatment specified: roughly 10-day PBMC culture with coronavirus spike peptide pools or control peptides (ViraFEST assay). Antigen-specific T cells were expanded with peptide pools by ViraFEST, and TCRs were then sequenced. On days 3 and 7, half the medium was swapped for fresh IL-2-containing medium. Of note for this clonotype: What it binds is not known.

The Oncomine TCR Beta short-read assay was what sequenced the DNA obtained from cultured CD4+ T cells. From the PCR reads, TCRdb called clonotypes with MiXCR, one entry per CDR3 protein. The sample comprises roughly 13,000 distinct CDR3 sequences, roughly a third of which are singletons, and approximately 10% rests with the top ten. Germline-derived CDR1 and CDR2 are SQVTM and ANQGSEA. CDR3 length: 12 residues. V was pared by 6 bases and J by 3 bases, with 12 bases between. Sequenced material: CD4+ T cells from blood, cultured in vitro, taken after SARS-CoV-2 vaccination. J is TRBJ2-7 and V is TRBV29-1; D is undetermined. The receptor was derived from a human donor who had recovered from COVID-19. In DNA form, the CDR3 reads TGCAGCGTAGGACCCCCCGGCTACGAGCAGTACTTC. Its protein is CSVGPPGYEQYF.